This paragraph covers one TCR beta chain sequence. The sample originates from a study of blood T cell repertoires in COVID-19. Study information: Samples representing acute and convalescent COVID-19 were sourced from the United States, Italy and Spain. T cells, B-cell-depleted T cells, or PBMCs supplied cDNA or gDNA.

The CDR3 length is 15 residues. Germline values: CDR1 MNHNS, CDR2 SASEGT. Trimming pared 5 bases from V and 0 bases from J, leaving 8 bases between. This table comes from immunoSEQ multiplex PCR, and its TCRdb copy is limited to in-frame clones, with some not included. The top ten hold approximately 3.5% of the sample, which has about 350,000 clones, around nine tenths seen once. The origin of this receptor is a young woman who had recovered from COVID-19. This chain links TRBV6-1 with TRBJ1-6; D call uncertain. The material sequenced was peripheral blood. CDR3 coding DNA: TGTGCCAGCAGTTCATCCAGCTCCTATAATTCACCCCTCCACTTT. Protein product: CASSSSSSYNSPLHF.